This T cell receptor (beta chain) was profiled in a study of blood T cell repertoires in COVID-19. Germline V gene data show CDR1 as SGHDT and CDR2 as YYEEEE. The CDR3 covers 13 residues. V shed 4 bases and J shed 3 bases, with 10 bases lying between them. In the authors' workflow: Reference gene primer amplification gave nucleated cell count estimates. The table came from immunoSEQ multiplex PCR; TCRdb's copy has only in-frame clones and leaves some out. That table furnishes V, J and clone size, whereas the DNA furnished D and trimming. The sample carries over 70,000 clones, roughly 74% recorded once. The table lists this clone with a few counts.

Sequenced sample: peripheral blood. V usage is TRBV5-6 and J usage is TRBJ2-5, with D hard to call. This TCR came from a man aged 70-80 years with COVID-19, enrolled during active disease. CDR3 DNA sequence: TGTGCCAGCAGCCTTCGAGGCAAAGAGACCCAGTACTTC. Translation: CASSLRGKETQYF.